The rows below give T cell receptor beta chains drawn from one sample of a study of Japanese encephalitis immunity and Zika vaccine responses. MiXCR, applied by TCRdb to the 5' RACE reads, yields one record per CDR3 protein. Here the sample spans roughly 500 distinct CDR3 sequences, around 2% being singletons. The sample here was antigen-activated CD4+ T cells from blood, cultured, taken during a Zika inactivated vaccine study. These receptors all stem from an adult woman who received an inactivated Zika virus vaccine. Both conserved end residues are part of each CDR3. A D gene is named only where the DNA matches it firmly. Part of the rows lack a size; the others show once, few, many or a class for expanded clones.

13	TRBD2	TRBV11-2	large	TRBJ2-1	TGTGCCACCAAGACTAGCGGGGAGTATGAGCAGTTCTTC	CATKTSGEYEQFF
16	NA	TRBV4-3	medium-sized	TRBJ2-7	TGCGCCAGCAGCGCACAAGGGGGACTTCAGAGCTACGAGCAGTACTTC	CASSAQGGLQSYEQYF
13	NA	TRBV6-6	medium-sized	TRBJ2-4	TGTGCCGTAACACAGGGATCCCAAAACATTCAGTACTTC	CAVTQGSQNIQYF
13	TRBD1	TRBV28	many	TRBJ2-4	TGTGCCAGCAGTTCGGGGACAGGGCGTAGAAAGTACTTC	CASSSGTGRRKYF
16	NA	TRBV30	large	TRBJ1-5	TGTGCCTGGAGTCAAAGCCAGGGTTTTAGCAATCAGCCCCAGCATTTT	CAWSQSQGFSNQPQHF
13	TRBD1	TRBV28	medium-sized	TRBJ1-2	TGTGCCAGCTCCACAGGGGCCCCTTTTGGCTACACCTTC	CASSTGAPFGYTF
16	TRBD1	TRBV5-1	medium-sized	TRBJ2-2	TGCGCCAGCAGCCCCCGACAGGGGGCGAACACCGGGGAGCTGTTTTTT	CASSPRQGANTGELFF
15	NA	TRBV5-1	hyperexpanded	TRBJ2-5	TGCGCCAGCAGGCCCGGGGGGCCGAGCCAAGAGACCCAGTACTTC	CASRPGGPSQETQYF
13	NA	TRBV11-3	large	TRBJ2-1	TGTGCCAGCAGCCCCTCCCCGGGTTCTGAGCAGTTCTTC	CASSPSPGSEQFF
15	NA	TRBV5-6	medium-sized	TRBJ1-2	TGTGCCAGCAGCTTGGTCCAGGAACTCCGCTATGGCTACACCTTC	CASSLVQELRYGYTF
14	NA	TRBV20-1	large	TRBJ2-1	TGCAGTGCTACGGACGGAGACTTTTACAATGAGCAGTTCTTC	CSATDGDFYNEQFF
15	NA	TRBV20-1	NA	TRBJ2-3	TGCAGTGCTAGGGAACAGAGGGCTTCCACAGATACGCAGTATTTT	CSAREQRASTDTQYF
16	TRBD1	TRBV30	many	TRBJ2-7	TGTGCCTGGAGTGCTAAACCGGGACAGGGGGCCTACGAGCAGTACTTC	CAWSAKPGQGAYEQYF
15	NA	TRBV6-1	medium-sized	TRBJ1-1	TGTGCCAGCAGAAATAGACAGGCGAGGAATGATGAAGCTTTCTTT	CASRNRQARNDEAFF
15	NA	TRBV6-6	many	TRBJ2-1	TGTGCCAGCAGCCCCGGGACGCCCAACTACAATGAGCAGTTCTTC	CASSPGTPNYNEQFF